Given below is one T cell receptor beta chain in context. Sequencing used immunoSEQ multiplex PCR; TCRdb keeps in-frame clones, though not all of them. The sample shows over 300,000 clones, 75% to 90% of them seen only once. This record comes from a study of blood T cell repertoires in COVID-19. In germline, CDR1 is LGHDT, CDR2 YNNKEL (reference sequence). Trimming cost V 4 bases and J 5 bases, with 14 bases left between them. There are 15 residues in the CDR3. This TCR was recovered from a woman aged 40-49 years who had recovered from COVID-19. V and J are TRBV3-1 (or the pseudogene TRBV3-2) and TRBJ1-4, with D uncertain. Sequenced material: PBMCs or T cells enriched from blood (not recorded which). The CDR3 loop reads CASSRTRARNEKLFF. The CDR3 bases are TGTGCCAGCAGCCGCACGAGGGCGCGAAATGAAAAACTGTTTTTT.